One sample yielded the 7 T cell receptor beta chains listed below, sequenced in a study of shared clonotypes between healthy human individuals. The method was immunoSEQ multiplex PCR; TCRdb's version includes in-frame clones alone and lacks a portion of them. The sample lists 2 million to 2.5 million clones, 85% to 95% occurring once. The sequencing sample was made of naive CD4+ T cells from PBMCs. Subset: CD45RA+ positively selected. These receptors all stem from a man aged 18 to 30 in good health. Some clones in this sample may be carry-over from other donors' samples.

The rearrangement links TRBV5-4 to TRBJ2-7, with 12 nucleotides matching TRBD2. The CDR3 covers 15 residues. Per germline, CDR1 SGHNT and CDR2 YYREEE (reference sequence). Trimming at V came to 3 bases and at J to 5 bases, leaving 6 bases not matched to a gene. Here the CDR3 reads CASSSRTSGIDEQYF. As DNA, the CDR3 is TGTGCCAGCAGCTCCCGGACTAGCGGGATAGACGAGCAGTACTTC. Complete variable domain (other parts from reference TRBV5-4 and TRBJ2-7): ETGVTQSPTHLIKTRGQQVTLRCSSQSGHNTVSWYQQALGQGPQFIFQYYREEENGRGNFPPRFSGLQFPNYSSELNVNALELDDSALYLCASSSRTSGIDEQYFGPGTRLTVT.

The chain couples TRBV10-3 to TRBJ2-1, with 10 bases matching TRBD2. The CDR3 loop spans 18 amino acids. V lost 0 bases to trimming and J lost 6 bases; unmatched junction nucleotides: 11. In germline, CDR1 is ENHRY, CDR2 SYGVKD. In DNA form, the CDR3 reads TGTGCCATCAGTGAGTCGAAGGCTAGCGGGAGTGAGGGCAATGAGCAGTTCTTC. Its translation: CAISESKASGSEGNEQFF.

J is TRBJ2-3 and V is TRBV5-1; 8 bases are shared with TRBD2. Germline V CDR1 and CDR2: SGHRS, YFSETQ. The CDR3 loop spans 16 amino acids. J was trimmed by 3 bases and V by 4 bases; bases with no gene match: 10. The CDR3 loop is CASSPGGGAGTDTQYF. The CDR3 coding sequence is TGCGCCAGCAGCCCGGGGGGGGGCGCCGGGACAGATACGCAGTATTTT.

This chain uses TRBV4-2 with TRBJ1-5; D perhaps matches TRBD1 (6 bases). This CDR3 is 16 amino acids long. Germline V gives CDR1 LGHNA, CDR2 YNFKEQ. The V and J ends lost 1 base and 5 bases respectively, with 15 bases between them. The chain's CDR3 is CASSQGALGGDQPQHF. In DNA form, the CDR3 reads TGTGCCAGCAGCCAAGGGGCCTTAGGGGGAGATCAGCCCCAGCATTTT.

The genes are TRBV18 and TRBJ2-1; 8 bases agree with TRBD1. The CDR3 has 13 residues. The trim removed 4 bases at V and 10 bases at J, leaving 6 bases unmatched. Per germline, CDR1 KGHSH and CDR2 LQKENI. Written as DNA, the CDR3 is TGTGCCAGCTCACGATCGGGACAGGAGGAGCAGTTCTTC. It codes for CASSRSGQEEQFF.

The chain recombines TRBV15 with TRBJ2-7; D is possibly TRBD2 (6 bases). Germline V gene lookup returns CDR1 LNHNV and CDR2 YYDKDF (reference sequence). The CDR3 has 12 amino acids. Trimming left V 3 bases short and J 7 bases short, with 10 bases between. CDR3 nucleotides: TGTGCCACCAGCAGGGACCGGGAGGAGCAGTACTTC. Protein sequence: CATSRDREEQYF.

This clone was observed once. The chain joins TRBV14 to TRBJ2-7; no reliable D call. This CDR3 has 13 residues. The ends were cut back, 0 bases at V and 6 bases at J, with 9 bases in the middle. Germline CDR1 SGHDN, CDR2 FVKESK. Here the CDR3 reads CASSQDLEAEQYF. CDR3 nucleotide sequence: TGTGCCAGCAGCCAAGATCTAGAGGCCGAGCAGTACTTC.